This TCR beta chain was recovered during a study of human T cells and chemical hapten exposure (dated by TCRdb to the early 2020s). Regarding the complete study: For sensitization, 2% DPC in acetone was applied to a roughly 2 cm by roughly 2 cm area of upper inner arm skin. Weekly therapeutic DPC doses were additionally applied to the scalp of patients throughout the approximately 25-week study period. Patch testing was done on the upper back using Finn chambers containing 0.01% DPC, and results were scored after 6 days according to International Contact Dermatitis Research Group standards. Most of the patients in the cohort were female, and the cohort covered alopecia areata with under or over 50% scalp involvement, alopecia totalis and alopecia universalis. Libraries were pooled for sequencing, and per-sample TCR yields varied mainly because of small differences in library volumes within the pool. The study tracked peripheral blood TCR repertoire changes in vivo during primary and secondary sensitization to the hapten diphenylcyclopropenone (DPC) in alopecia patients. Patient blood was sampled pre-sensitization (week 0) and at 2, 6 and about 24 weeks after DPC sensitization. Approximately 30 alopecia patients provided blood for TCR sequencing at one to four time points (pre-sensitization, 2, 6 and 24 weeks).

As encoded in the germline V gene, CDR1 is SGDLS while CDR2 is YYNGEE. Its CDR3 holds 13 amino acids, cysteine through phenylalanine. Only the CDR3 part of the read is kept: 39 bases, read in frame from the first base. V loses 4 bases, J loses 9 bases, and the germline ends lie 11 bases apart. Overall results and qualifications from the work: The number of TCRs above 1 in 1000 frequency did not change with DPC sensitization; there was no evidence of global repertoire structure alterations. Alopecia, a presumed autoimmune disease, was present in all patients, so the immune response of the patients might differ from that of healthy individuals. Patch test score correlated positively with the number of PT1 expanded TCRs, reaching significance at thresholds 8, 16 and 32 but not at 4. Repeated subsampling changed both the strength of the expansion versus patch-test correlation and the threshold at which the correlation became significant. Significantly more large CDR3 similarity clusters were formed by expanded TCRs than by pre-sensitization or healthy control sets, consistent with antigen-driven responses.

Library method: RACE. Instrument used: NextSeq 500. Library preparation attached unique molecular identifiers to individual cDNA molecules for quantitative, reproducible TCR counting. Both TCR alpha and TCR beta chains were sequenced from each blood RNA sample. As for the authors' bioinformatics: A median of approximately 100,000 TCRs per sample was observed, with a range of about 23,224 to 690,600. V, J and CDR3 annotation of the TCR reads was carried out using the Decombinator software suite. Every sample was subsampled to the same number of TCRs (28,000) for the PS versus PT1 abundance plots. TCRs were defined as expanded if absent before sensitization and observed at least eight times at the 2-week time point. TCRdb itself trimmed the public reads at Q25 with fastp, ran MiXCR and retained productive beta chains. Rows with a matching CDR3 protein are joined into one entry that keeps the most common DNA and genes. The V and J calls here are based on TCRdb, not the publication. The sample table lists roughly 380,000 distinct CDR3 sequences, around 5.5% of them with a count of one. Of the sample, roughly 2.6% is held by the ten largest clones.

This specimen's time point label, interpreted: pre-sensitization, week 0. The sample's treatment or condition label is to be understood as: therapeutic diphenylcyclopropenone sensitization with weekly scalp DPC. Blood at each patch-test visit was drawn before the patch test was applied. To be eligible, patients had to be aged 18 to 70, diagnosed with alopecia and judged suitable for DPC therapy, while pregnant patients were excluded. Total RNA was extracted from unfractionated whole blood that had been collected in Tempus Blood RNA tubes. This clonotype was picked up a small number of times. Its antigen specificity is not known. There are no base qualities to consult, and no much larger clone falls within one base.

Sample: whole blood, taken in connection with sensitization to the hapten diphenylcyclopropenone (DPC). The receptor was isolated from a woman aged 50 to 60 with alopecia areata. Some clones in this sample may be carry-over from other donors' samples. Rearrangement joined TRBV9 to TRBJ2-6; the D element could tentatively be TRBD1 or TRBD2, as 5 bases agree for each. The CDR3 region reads CASSPGTYNVLTF. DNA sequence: TGTGCCAGCAGCCCTGGGACCTACAACGTCCTGACTTTC.